The 20 T cell receptor beta chains presented below share a single source sample, sequenced in a study of blood T cell repertoires in COVID-19. The repertoire was sequenced with immunoSEQ multiplex PCR; TCRdb's copy has only in-frame clones and lacks some. This sample carries around 130,000 clones, almost 85% of them seen once, and the ten largest clones take 2.5% to 3.5%. The sequencing sample was made of peripheral blood. These receptors were collected from a man aged 50-59 years with acute or convalescent COVID-19.

V usage is TRBV14 and J usage is TRBJ2-3, with 8 bases fitting TRBD1. The germline gives CDR1 SGHDN, CDR2 FVKESK. The ends lost 4 bases at V and 2 bases at J; junction bases unmatched: 8. The CDR3 length is 16 residues. CDR3 residues: CASSLRTGTTTDTQYF. The CDR3 bases are TGTGCCAGCAGCCTTAGGACAGGGACGACCACAGATACGCAGTATTTT.

The V gene is TRBV2, the J gene TRBJ2-1, with D unclear. Trimming removed 5 bases at V and 6 bases at J, with 14 bases between. CDR1 is SNHLY, CDR2 FYNNEI, per germline. The CDR3 has 14 residues. CDR3 loop: CASSPSSHRNEQFF. As DNA, the CDR3 is TGTGCCAGCAGTCCGTCTAGTCATCGCAATGAGCAGTTCTTC.

This clone was picked up a small number of times. The rearrangement joins TRBV7-2 to TRBJ2-3; possible D gene TRBD2, 6 bases. Trimming took 4 bases from V and 2 from J, leaving 13 bases between them. The length of the CDR3 is 15 residues. Germline assignment: CDR1 SGHTA and CDR2 FQGNSA. CDR3 bases: TGTGCCAGCAGCTCTCGACTAGTCACCACAGATACGCAGTATTTT. This sequence encodes CASSSRLVTTDTQYF.

This chain joins TRBV4-1 and TRBJ2-7; a possible D gene is TRBD1 (5 bases). Trimming pared 0 bases from V and 4 bases from J, leaving 13 bases between. The CDR3 loop spans 15 amino acids. The V gene's germline CDR1 is MGHRA and CDR2 YSYEKL. CDR3 DNA: TGCGCCAGCAGCCAAGAAAGGGCAGGGCCGTACGAGCAGTACTTC. This translates into CASSQERAGPYEQYF.

The chain recombines TRBV6-1 with TRBJ1-2; 10 bases are a match to TRBD1. CDR3 length: 16 residues. Germline lookup yields CDR1 MNHNS and CDR2 SASEGT. V gave up 4 bases and J gave up 4 bases; unmatched junction bases: 9. The CDR3 bases are TGTGCCAGCAGTGTTCTACCGGGACAGGGGCGCTATGGCTACACCTTC. It specifies CASSVLPGQGRYGYTF.

V usage is TRBV19 and J usage is TRBJ2-2, with 8 bases matching TRBD1. In germline, CDR1 is LNHDA, CDR2 SQIVND (reference sequence). J was trimmed by 5 bases and V by 8 bases; bases with no gene match: 4. There are 13 residues in the CDR3. CDR3 nucleotide sequence: TGTGCCAGTTGGACAGGGATAACCGGGGAGCTGTTTTTT. It translates to CASWTGITGELFF.

CDR3: CASSPPAPQETQYF. CDR3 DNA: TGTGCCAGCTCACCACCGGCACCTCAAGAGACCCAGTACTTC. The rearrangement links TRBV18 to TRBJ2-5; no clear D gene. The CDR3 is 14 amino acids. Per germline, CDR1 KGHSH and CDR2 LQKENI. Trimming cost V 0 bases and J 2 bases, with 7 bases left between them.

This chain links TRBV9 with TRBJ2-3, with TRBD2 matching 10 bases. The ends lost 0 bases at V and 1 base at J; junction bases unmatched: 5. Per germline, CDR1 SGDLS and CDR2 YYNGEE. The length of the CDR3 is 17 residues. The CDR3 loop is CASSVAVLAGGTDTQYF. Here the CDR3 DNA reads TGTGCCAGCAGCGTAGCTGTCCTAGCGGGGGGCACAGATACGCAGTATTTT.

This clone was detected only a few times. V and J are TRBV27 and TRBJ1-6; a weak D match, TRBD1 (5 bases). Trimming shortened V by 0 bases and J by 5 bases, and 11 bases separated the two germline ends. CDR1 is MNHEY, CDR2 SMNVEV, per germline (reference sequence). The CDR3 sequence is 16 residues long. CDR3 nucleotides: TGTGCCAGCAGTTTATCGGCAGCAGGGAATAATTCACCCCTCCACTTT. It specifies CASSLSAAGNNSPLHF.

The V call is TRBV28, the J call TRBJ1-4; 9 nucleotides match TRBD1. The CDR3 covers 16 residues. With 4 bases clipped from V and 8 bases from J, the junction kept 11 bases outside the gene matches. Germline V gene data show CDR1 as MDHEN and CDR2 as SYDVKM. The CDR3 reads CASSSLRDRVGEKLFF. DNA of the CDR3: TGTGCCAGCAGTTCACTACGGGACAGGGTGGGAGAAAAACTGTTTTTT.

The chain joins TRBV7-3 to TRBJ1-1; possible D gene TRBD1, 5 bases. Trimming cost V 3 bases and J 1 base, with 6 bases left between them. Germline assignment: CDR1 SGHTA and CDR2 FQGTGA. CDR3 length: 13 amino acids. DNA of the CDR3: TGTGCCAGCAGCTTGCAGGGGAACACTGAAGCTTTCTTT. Its protein product is CASSLQGNTEAFF. The variable domain in full, with the rest retrieved from reference TRBV7-3 and TRBJ1-1, is GAGVSQTPSNKVTEKGKYVELRCDPISGHTALYWYRQSLGQGPEFLIYFQGTGAADDSGLPNDRFFAVRPEGSVSTLKIQRTERGDSAVYLCASSLQGNTEAFFGQGTRLTVV.

The rearrangement joins TRBV2 to TRBJ2-1, with 8 bases lining up with TRBD1. This CDR3 is 13 amino acids long. Per germline, CDR1 SNHLY and CDR2 FYNNEI. V was clipped by 5 bases and J by 10 bases; unmatched bases: 7. The CDR3 region is CASSWTGLSEQFF. CDR3 sequence (DNA): TGTGCCAGCAGTTGGACAGGGTTGTCGGAGCAGTTCTTC.

J is TRBJ1-5 and V is TRBV6-2 or TRBV6-3; D perhaps matches TRBD1 (5 bases). Per the germline V gene, CDR1 is MNHEY and CDR2 is SVGEGT. CDR3 length equals 15 residues. The V gene lost 6 bases and the J gene lost 5 bases, with 17 bases spanning the gap. CDR3 sequence reads: CASSPIQEWDQPQHF. DNA of the CDR3: TGTGCCAGCAGCCCAATACAGGAGTGGGATCAGCCCCAGCATTTT.

The chain couples TRBV14 to TRBJ2-7; the D gene is possibly TRBD2 (5 bases). CDR3 length: 14 residues. Germline V gives CDR1 SGHDN, CDR2 FVKESK. The V end was cut by 2 bases, the J end by 7 bases, with 15 bases between. The CDR3 nucleotides are TGTGCCAGCAGCCAATCGAACGGGGTGAGGGAGCAGTACTTC. Its protein is CASSQSNGVREQYF.

This clone was recorded only once. V and J are TRBV5-1 and TRBJ2-7; D not certain. Germline V gene sequence: CDR1 SGHRS, CDR2 YFSETQ. CDR3 size: 15 residues. The V and J ends lost 0 bases and 0 bases respectively, with 10 bases between them. This chain's CDR3 is CASSLGSESSYEQYF. Written as DNA, the CDR3 is TGCGCCAGCAGCTTGGGGTCGGAGAGCTCCTACGAGCAGTACTTC.

This clone was observed once. The chain is built from TRBV19 and TRBJ2-5, with 9 bases fitting TRBD1. Germline trimming cut 6 bases from V and 5 bases from J; bases unmatched to any gene: 4. This CDR3 has 13 amino acids. Germline V CDR1 and CDR2: LNHDA, SQIVND (reference sequence). The CDR3 DNA reads TGTGCCAGTAGGGACAGGGGAGCTGAGACCCAGTACTTC. This gives the protein CASRDRGAETQYF.

The gene calls are TRBV12-3 or TRBV12-4 and TRBJ2-7, with a possible D match to TRBD2 (7 bases). CDR3 size: 12 residues. V lost 6 bases to trimming and J lost 6 bases, with 12 bases between them. CDR3 loop: CASSLGGREQYF. CDR3 nucleotide sequence: TGTGCCAGCAGCCTGGGGGGGCGCGAGCAGTACTTC.

This clone was seen a single time. CDR3 region: CASGLGQNTGELFF. The CDR3 nucleotides read TGTGCTAGTGGTTTGGGACAAAACACCGGGGAGCTGTTTTTT. V and J are TRBV12-5 and TRBJ2-2; D remains ambiguous. This CDR3 comprises 14 residues. V was trimmed by 1 base and J by 2 bases, leaving 5 bases between them. In germline, CDR1 is LGHNT, CDR2 FRNRAP.

The chain uses TRBV18 and TRBJ1-2; possible D gene TRBD1, 5 bases. V shed 0 bases and J shed 0 bases, with 11 bases lying between them. The CDR3 has 16 residues. CDR1 and CDR2 (germline): KGHSH, LQKENI. The CDR3 loop is CASSPPQGLANYGYTF. The DNA for the CDR3 is TGTGCCAGCTCACCACCTCAGGGCCTCGCTAACTATGGCTACACCTTC.

V is TRBV6-5 and J is TRBJ2-6; no reliable D call. The germline CDR1 and CDR2 sequences are MNHEY and SVGAGI. The CDR3 totals 15 residues. Trimming cost V 6 bases and J 0 bases, with 9 bases left between them. The CDR3 coding sequence is TGTGCCAGCAGCCCAGATTACTCTGGGGCCAACGTCCTGACTTTC. The encoded protein is CASSPDYSGANVLTF.